The clone carrying this TCR beta chain was found a few times. What it binds is not known. This record belongs to a study of beta chain features in type 1 diabetes. Study-level points and caveats: Patients' naive, central memory and Treg TCRB repertoires seemed closer to one another than those of healthy donors. Type 1 diabetes patients had moderately but significantly shorter TCRB CDR3s in all four CD4+ subsets. VDJ junctions in type 1 diabetes patients carried more deletions and fewer insertions.

The whole isolated RNA underwent reverse transcription, so sequencing captured expressed TCRB transcripts. Method: immunoSEQ multiplex PCR; TCRdb's copy keeps in-frame clones and lacks some. The profile covers 50,000 to 70,000 clones, with roughly half appearing a single time and 2.6% taken by the ten largest. This clonotype was sampled from a woman in her 40s with type 1 diabetes. The sequencing sample was made of Tregs from blood.

The CDR3, as DNA: TGCGCCAGCAGTACGCGATTCACAGATACGCAGTATTTT. Translated, it gives CASSTRFTDTQYF. The rearrangement links TRBV5-1 to TRBJ2-3; D is unresolved. Germline CDR1 SGHRS, CDR2 YFSETQ. This CDR3 contains 13 residues. V was cut by 5 bases and J by 2 bases, with 9 bases left in between. The variable domain in full, with the rest retrieved from reference TRBV5-1 and TRBJ2-3, is KAGVTQTPRYLIKTRGQQVTLSCSPISGHRSVSWYQQTPGQGLQFLFEYFSETQRNKGNFPGRFSGRQFSNSRSEMNVSTLELGDSALYLCASSTRFTDTQYFGPGTRLTVL.